This is a list of T cell receptor beta chains from one sample in a study of T cell changes during pregnancy in multiple sclerosis. Measured with immunoSEQ multiplex PCR; TCRdb has only the in-frame clones, and not every one. Of some 68,000 clones listed, about 91% are singletons. The source material was peripheral blood, sampled in the second trimester of pregnancy. These receptors were obtained from a female donor in good health, enrolled as a control in a pregnancy study. Each CDR3 is given without its conserved first and last residue.

v_call: TRBV7-9; cdr3_aa: ASSWALAEAYEQY
v_call: TRBV28; cdr3_aa: ASSFGQGSYGYT
v_call: TRBV10-3; cdr3_aa: AISGEGRNTEAF
v_call: TRBV27; cdr3_aa: ASSLIGFANTEAF
v_call: TRBV5-6; cdr3_aa: ASSPAGTGYGYT
v_call: TRBV28; cdr3_aa: ASSFRVGDTEAF
v_call: TRBV6-6; cdr3_aa: ASSSPQEKLF
v_call: TRBV5-4; cdr3_aa: ASSLAGGAYGYT
v_call: TRBV7-3; cdr3_aa: ASNNPGSDTQY
v_call: TRBV18; cdr3_aa: ASSRGTNTDTQY
v_call: TRBV4-2; cdr3_aa: ASSQESSGQQF
v_call: TRBV5-6; cdr3_aa: ASSLRQTNQPQH
v_call: TRBV5-1; cdr3_aa: ASSLATGQVSQY
v_call: TRBV6-4; cdr3_aa: ASSEGANQPQH
v_call: TRBV6-5; cdr3_aa: ASSKFSGVQETQY
v_call: TRBV27; cdr3_aa: ASRTTGFLTDTQY
v_call: TRBV16; cdr3_aa: ASSPGVNTEAF
v_call: TRBV6-5; cdr3_aa: ASSSRGNGYT
v_call: TRBV15; cdr3_aa: ATSEPGLAGVVEQF
v_call: TRBV28; cdr3_aa: ASSFATSGGPTYEQY
v_call: TRBV10-3; cdr3_aa: AIGGGGLAGGSSYNEQF
v_call: TRBV6-5; cdr3_aa: ASSYSASGRTYEQY
v_call: TRBV13; cdr3_aa: ASSSQGEASGTDTQY
v_call: TRBV10-3; cdr3_aa: ATRTGTNTEAF
v_call: TRBV10-2; cdr3_aa: ASSLEGYEQY
v_call: TRBV2; cdr3_aa: ASSYDRGNQPQH
v_call: TRBV11-2; cdr3_aa: ASSLGVQGLGNTIY
v_call: TRBV9; cdr3_aa: ASSVERTAWETQY
v_call: TRBV5-5; cdr3_aa: ASSSRSGGTNEKLF
v_call: TRBV15; cdr3_aa: ATSRDQGSYGYT
v_call: TRBV27; cdr3_aa: ASSKGDRVHTEAF
v_call: TRBV29-1; cdr3_aa: SVGQGALDTEAF
v_call: TRBV7-6; cdr3_aa: ASSLVDREAEAF